This T cell receptor (beta chain) was sequenced during a study of technical replicates of blood from several donors. The CDR3 extends over 17 amino acids. V lost 1 base to trimming and J lost 5 bases, with 21 bases between them. Germline assignment: CDR1 MDHEN and CDR2 SYDVKM. Method: immunoSEQ multiplex PCR; TCRdb's copy keeps in-frame clones and lacks some. The repertoire holds roughly 74,000 clones, with 90% to 95% as singletons. The J gene is TRBJ2-7, the V gene TRBV28, with D maybe TRBD1 (5 bases). Sequenced input: T cells isolated from PBMCs. The TCR comes from a human donor in good health. The CDR3 DNA is TGTGCCAGCAGTTTATACCCAAAGTCTGATAAGGGGAACGAGCAGTACTTC. It translates to CASSLYPKSDKGNEQYF.